The clone carrying this TCR beta chain was seen a handful of times. Profiled with immunoSEQ multiplex PCR; TCRdb holds only in-frame clones, not every one. Of around 470,000 clones listed, about 88% were seen once; the top ten hold roughly 0.9%. This sample stems from a study of blood T cell repertoires in COVID-19. The CDR3 contains 11 residues. Germline V gene lookup returns CDR1 WNHNN and CDR2 SYGVQD (reference sequence). The chain uses TRBV10-1 and TRBJ2-2; TRBD2 agrees at 7 bases. The receptor was isolated from a man aged 18-30 years with COVID-19, enrolled during active disease. Sequenced material: peripheral blood. The CDR3 sequence is CAAGRSGELFF. CDR3 bases: TGCGCAGCGGGGCGGTCCGGGGAGCTGTTTTTT.